Presented here are 20 T cell receptor beta chains from one specimen sequenced in a study of T cell changes during pregnancy in multiple sclerosis. The protocol was immunoSEQ multiplex PCR, while the TCRdb copy is restricted to in-frame clones and leaves out a portion. The table shows 35,000 or so clones, with roughly 93% occurring only once. The sequenced sample was peripheral blood, obtained in the second trimester of pregnancy. The receptor set was obtained from a female donor in good health, enrolled as a control in a pregnancy study.

The count of this clone is one. V is TRBV29-1 and J is TRBJ1-2, with D maybe TRBD1 (6 bases). Looked up from germline, CDR1 is SQVTM and CDR2 is ANQGSEA. Trimming pared 3 bases from V and 8 bases from J, leaving 10 bases between. This CDR3 region has 11 residues. The CDR3 loop reads CSVEGAEGYTF. CDR3 DNA: TGCAGCGTTGAGGGGGCAGAGGGCTACACCTTC.

This chain connects TRBV6-4 to TRBJ1-2, with a possible D match to TRBD1 (5 bases). Between the trimmed V and J ends, which lost 3 bases and 4 bases, there was a span of 9 bases. The CDR3 runs 13 residues. Germline V lookup: CDR1 MRHNA, CDR2 SNTAGT. The CDR3 coding sequence is TGTGCCAGCAGTGAATGGGGGGGCTATGGCTACACCTTC. It encodes CASSEWGGYGYTF.

The chain is built from TRBV11-2 and TRBJ2-4; 8 nucleotides align to TRBD1. CDR3 length equals 15 residues. Germline V CDR1 and CDR2: SGHAT, FQNNGV. With V trimmed by 5 bases and J by 0 bases, 3 bases remained unmatched. The CDR3: CASSTTGGAKNIQYF. In DNA, the CDR3 is TGTGCCAGCAGCACTACAGGGGGAGCCAAAAACATTCAGTACTTC.

V and J are TRBV30 and TRBJ2-2, with TRBD1 matching over 7 bases. CDR1 GTSNPN and CDR2 SVGIG come from the germline V gene (reference sequence). V shed 6 bases, J shed 7 bases, and the junction held 8 bases outside the gene matches. The CDR3 consists of 13 residues. CDR3 loop: CACDRAGGGELFF. CDR3 DNA: TGTGCCTGCGACAGGGCGGGCGGCGGGGAGCTGTTTTTT.

The chain couples TRBV7-2 to TRBJ2-7; 9 bases agree with TRBD2. The CDR3 loop spans 17 amino acids. Looked up from germline, CDR1 is SGHTA and CDR2 is FQGNSA. J gave up 5 bases and V 6 bases, and 17 bases lay outside the gene matches. The CDR3 nucleotides are TGTGCCAGCAGATCCGGGCGGGAGGGTCCCCTCATGGACGAGCAGTACTTC. Protein sequence: CASRSGREGPLMDEQYF.

This clone has just one count. V and J are TRBV10-3 and TRBJ1-5; 12 bases line up with TRBD1. The V and J ends lost 0 bases and 2 bases, in that order; junction bases with no gene match: 8. Germline V gives CDR1 ENHRY, CDR2 SYGVKD. The CDR3 is made up of 19 amino acids. CDR3 amino acids: CAISESGGQGALGNQPQHF. CDR3 nucleotide sequence: TGTGCCATCAGTGAGTCAGGGGGACAGGGGGCGCTTGGCAATCAGCCCCAGCATTTT.

This clone showed up just once. V gene TRBV11-2 combines with J gene TRBJ2-3, with 8 bases fitting TRBD2. The CDR3 spans 16 residues. In germline, CDR1 is SGHAT, CDR2 FQNNGV. V lost 1 base to trimming and J lost 2 bases; unmatched junction nucleotides: 5. The DNA for the CDR3 is TGTGCCAGCAGCTTAGCTGCGGGGGGATACACAGATACGCAGTATTTT. Protein: CASSLAAGGYTDTQYF.

The chain is built from TRBV29-1 and TRBJ2-1; D possibly corresponds to TRBD1 (7 bases). This CDR3 contains 12 residues. The germline gives CDR1 SQVTM, CDR2 ANQGSEA. V shed 5 bases and J shed 8 bases, with 13 bases lying between them. The DNA for the CDR3 is TGCAGCGTTTGGACAGGAGGGGATGAGCAGTTCTTC. Protein sequence: CSVWTGGDEQFF.

J is TRBJ1-2 and V is TRBV25-1; D remains unclear. Trimming left V 3 bases short and J 0 bases short, with 8 bases between. Germline V gene lookup returns CDR1 MGHDK and CDR2 SYGVNS. CDR3 length equals 14 residues. CDR3 nucleotide sequence: TGTGCCAGCAGTGATTACAGTGCTAACTATGGCTACACCTTC. This encodes CASSDYSANYGYTF.

This clone was counted a single time. The chain joins TRBV2 to TRBJ1-2; D is perhaps TRBD1 (6 bases). This CDR3 is 13 amino acids long. The germline V and J ends were trimmed by 4 bases and 4 bases, with 10 bases remaining between them. The germline CDR1 and CDR2 sequences are SNHLY and FYNNEI. For the CDR3, the DNA is TGTGCCAGCAGTGTGGACAGCCTCTATGGCTACACCTTC. Translated, it gives CASSVDSLYGYTF.

This clone was seen more than once but under ten times. The chain links TRBV6-6 to TRBJ2-2, with D possibly being TRBD2 (6 bases). The CDR3 covers 13 residues. V was clipped by 4 bases and J by 7 bases, with 10 bases between them. Germline V gene sequence: CDR1 MNHNY, CDR2 SVGAGI (reference sequence). The chain's CDR3 is CASSSAGNGELFF. The CDR3 DNA is TGTGCCAGCAGTTCTGCGGGGAACGGGGAGCTGTTTTTT.

This chain links TRBV4-2 with TRBJ2-2, with a tentative D call TRBD2 (6 bases). Germline CDR1 and CDR2: LGHNA and YNFKEQ. V was pared by 0 bases and J by 1 base, with 9 bases between. This CDR3 spans 16 amino acids. The DNA for the CDR3 is TGTGCCAGCAGCCAAGATAGGGGACTGAACACCGGGGAGCTGTTTTTT. Translation gives CASSQDRGLNTGELFF.

On this clone itself: The junction differs from germline at one of its ends, possibly a read error. The rearrangement links TRBV14 to TRBJ1-3; D remains ambiguous. The germline gives CDR1 SGHDN, CDR2 FVKESK. This CDR3 contains 13 residues. CDR3 in amino acids: CASSHVVKRAFLF. CDR3 DNA: TGTGCCAGCAGCCATGTTGTGAAGCGGGCCTTCCTTTTT.

The chain carries TRBV5-1 and TRBJ1-3; D gene uncertain. Looked up from germline, CDR1 is SGHRS and CDR2 is YFSETQ. This CDR3 has 12 residues. The ends were cut back, 1 base at V and 10 bases at J, with 9 bases in the middle. The CDR3: CASSLSGGTIYF. In DNA, the CDR3 is TGCGCCAGCAGCTTGAGCGGAGGTACCATATATTTT.

The chain employs TRBV4-1 and TRBJ2-5, with 7 bases fitting TRBD2. TRBJ2-7 matches the DNA end more closely, so the J call is doubtful. The CDR3 is 16 residues long. The V gene's germline CDR1 is MGHRA and CDR2 YSYEKL. CDR3 region: CASSLPTSSRSYEQYF. The DNA of the CDR3 is TGCGCCAGCAGCCTACCGACTAGCTCTAGGTCCTACGAGCAGTACTTC.

This clone was seen just once. The rearrangement uses TRBV11-2 and TRBJ2-1; 10 bases fit TRBD1. The CDR3 totals 18 residues. Losses at the gene ends were 5 bases for V and 4 bases for J; bases not matched to a gene: 14. The germline V gene encodes CDR1 SGHAT and CDR2 FQNNGV. DNA for the CDR3: TGTGCCAGCAGCACGCGACCGGGACAGGGGACAATTTACAATGAGCAGTTCTTC. Translation gives CASSTRPGQGTIYNEQFF.

The V call is TRBV6-1, the J call TRBJ2-1; 9 bases are a match to TRBD2. The ends lost 3 bases at V and 8 bases at J; junction bases unmatched: 8. The CDR3 is made up of 15 amino acids. Germline V gene sequence: CDR1 MNHNS, CDR2 SASEGT. The CDR3 DNA reads as TGTGCCAGCAGTGACGCGGCGGGAGGGATTGATGAGCAGTTCTTC. This codes for CASSDAAGGIDEQFF.

By sample fraction, this clone is medium-sized. This rearrangement joins TRBV14 to TRBJ1-4, with 9 bases lining up with TRBD1. With 2 bases clipped from V and 1 base from J, the junction kept 8 bases outside the gene matches. The CDR3 contains 18 residues. Germline values: CDR1 SGHDN, CDR2 FVKESK. CDR3 nucleotides: TGTGCCAGCAGCCAAAGGACAGGGGAGGGAGGAACTAATGAAAAACTGTTTTTT. Translating it yields CASSQRTGEGGTNEKLFF.

The chain is built from TRBV5-1 and TRBJ2-4, with a tentative D call TRBD2 (5 bases). Between the trimmed V and J ends, which lost 0 bases and 2 bases, there was a span of 15 bases. The CDR3 runs 17 residues. Looked up from germline, CDR1 is SGHRS and CDR2 is YFSETQ. CDR3 sequence (DNA): TGCGCCAGCAGCTTGGAACGCATGCGGAGGACCAAAAACATTCAGTACTTC. As protein: CASSLERMRRTKNIQYF. Filled out from reference TRBV5-1 and TRBJ2-4, the complete variable domain reads KAGVTQTPRYLIKTRGQQVTLSCSPISGHRSVSWYQQTPGQGLQFLFEYFSETQRNKGNFPGRFSGRQFSNSRSEMNVSTLELGDSALYLCASSLERMRRTKNIQYFGAGTRLSVL.

This clone has only one observation. V usage is TRBV28 and J usage is TRBJ2-6; weak D call: TRBD2 (8 bases). This CDR3 is 18 amino acids long. V was shortened by 11 bases and J by 1 base, with 24 bases between the two germline ends. CDR1 is MDHEN, CDR2 SYDVKM, per germline. In DNA, the CDR3 is TGTGCCTCCCGGGGGGGCAGGGGGAGAGGTTCTGGGGCCAACGTCCTGACTTTC. Translated, it gives CASRGGRGRGSGANVLTF.